These T cell receptor beta chains were read from a single sample in a study of cytomegalovirus exposure and HLA in healthy donors. The repertoire was sequenced with immunoSEQ multiplex PCR; TCRdb's copy has only in-frame clones and lacks some. The repertoire holds 120,000 to 150,000 clones, under 70% seen once, with 6.5% in the top ten. The sample was PBMCs. The source of these receptors is a woman in her sixties or seventies in good health and CMV-seronegative. The CDR3 runs from the conserved cysteine through the conserved F or W. D genes are given only for firm matches. The listing skips clone size in some rows; elsewhere it reads once, few, many or a size class.

CDR3,DNA,V,size,D,J
CASSILSVTDTQYF,TGTGCCAGTAGTATACTTAGCGTCACAGATACGCAGTATTTT,TRBV19,-,-,TRBJ2-3
CASSQESSSSYEQYF,TGCGCCAGCAGCCAAGAGAGTAGCTCATCCTACGAGCAGTACTTC,TRBV4-3,few,-,TRBJ2-7
CASSIFPGTANTEAFF,TGTGCCAGTAGTATTTTCCCCGGGACAGCAAACACTGAAGCTTTCTTT,TRBV19,-,TRBD1,TRBJ1-1
CASSSLLLRVTEAFF,TGTGCCAGCAGCTCTCTCCTCCTCAGGGTCACTGAAGCTTTCTTT,TRBV7-7,few,-,TRBJ1-1
CASTGTGAGQYF,TGTGCCAGCACCGGGACAGGCGCGGGGCAGTACTTC,TRBV6-1,-,TRBD1,TRBJ2-7
CSVSPRTSGTYEQYF,TGCAGCGTAAGTCCCCGGACTAGCGGCACCTACGAGCAGTACTTC,TRBV29-1,-,TRBD2,TRBJ2-7
CASSQEGTGPYGYTF,TGCGCCAGCAGCCAAGAAGGGACAGGGCCCTATGGCTACACCTTC,TRBV4-3,once,TRBD1,TRBJ1-2
CASSLPGQGLFF,TGTGCCAGCAGCTTACCGGGACAGGGACTGTTTTTT,TRBV5-4,-,TRBD1,TRBJ1-4
CASSSLGGRGETQYF,TGTGCCAGCAGCTCCCTTGGGGGGAGAGGTGAGACCCAGTACTTC,TRBV7-2,-,-,TRBJ2-5
CASSYIRGGNNSPLHF,TGTGCCAGCAGTTACATCCGGGGAGGAAATAATTCACCCCTCCACTTT,TRBV6-5,-,-,TRBJ1-6
CASSFPRRETTGELFF,TGTGCCAGCAGCTTCCCCCGACGGGAGACCACCGGGGAGCTGTTTTTT,TRBV7-8,-,-,TRBJ2-2
CASSGRRPEKLFF,TGCGCCAGCAGCGGGAGACGTCCTGAAAAACTGTTTTTT,TRBV4-3,few,-,TRBJ1-4
CASSLTSGRHYEQYF,TGTGCCAGCAGCTTAACTAGCGGGAGGCACTACGAGCAGTACTTC,TRBV7-2,-,TRBD2,TRBJ2-7
CASSLDRGDQPQHF,TGCGCCAGCAGCTTGGACAGGGGAGACCAGCCCCAGCATTTT,TRBV5-1,-,TRBD1,TRBJ1-5
CASSTPGQLNTGELFF,TGTGCCAGTAGTACCCCGGGACAGTTGAACACCGGGGAGCTGTTTTTT,TRBV19,-,TRBD1,TRBJ2-2
CASSLGGALFF,TGTGCCAGCAGCTTAGGTGGGGCGTTATTCTTC,TRBV7-6,few,-,TRBJ2-1
CASSQGTELYEQYF,TGTGCCAGCAGCCAGGGGACAGAACTCTACGAGCAGTACTTC,TRBV28,-,TRBD1,TRBJ2-7
CASQLETLYEQYF,TGTGCCAGCCAACTTGAGACTCTCTACGAGCAGTACTTC,TRBV18,-,-,TRBJ2-7
CASTRQGHTEAFF,TGTGCCAGCACCCGACAGGGTCACACTGAAGCTTTCTTT,TRBV6-6,few,TRBD1,TRBJ1-1
CASSPRTGRTTGELFF,TGTGCCAGCAGTCCGAGGACAGGGAGGACCACCGGGGAGCTGTTTTTT,TRBV6-6,-,TRBD1,TRBJ2-2
CASSLFGNSGEQYF,TGTGCCAGCAGTTTATTTGGCAATTCGGGGGAGCAGTACTTC,TRBV27,once,-,TRBJ2-5
CASSRGIDYGYTF,TGTGCCAGCAGCAGGGGGATTGACTATGGCTACACCTTC,TRBV6-4,-,TRBD1,TRBJ1-2
CASSEGQEQYF,TGTGCCAGCAGTGAGGGACAAGAGCAGTACTTC,TRBV25-1,-,-,TRBJ2-7
CASSRQGYSGELFF,TGTGCCAGTTCGAGACAGGGTTACTCCGGGGAGCTGTTTTTT,TRBV27,once,TRBD1,TRBJ2-2
CASSALGRGDDGQFF,TGTGCCAGCAGCGCCCTGGGGCGGGGGGATGATGGGCAGTTCTTC,TRBV7-2,-,TRBD2,TRBJ2-1
CASSLGQAGAGSTIYF,TGCGCCAGCAGCTTAGGGCAGGCGGGGGCCGGAAGCACCATATATTTT,TRBV5-1,-,-,TRBJ1-3
CASSMYGTSNYGYTF,TGTGCCAGTAGTATGTATGGGACATCGAACTATGGCTACACCTTC,TRBV19,-,-,TRBJ1-2
CASSSSGTSTDTQYF,TGTGCCAGCAGTTCTAGCGGGACTAGCACAGATACGCAGTATTTT,TRBV28,-,TRBD2,TRBJ2-3
CASSEAPSEQYF,TGTGCCAGCAGTGAAGCCCCCTCCGAGCAGTACTTC,TRBV2,-,-,TRBJ2-7
CASSLEGRGPRGHGYTF,TGTGCCAGCAGCTTGGAGGGCAGGGGCCCTCGAGGCCATGGCTACACCTTC,TRBV5-4,-,-,TRBJ1-2
CASSGQGTYGYTF,TGCGCCAGCAGCGGACAGGGGACTTATGGCTACACCTTC,TRBV5-1,few,TRBD1,TRBJ1-2
CATSRDSAGLGFYGYTF,TGTGCCACCAGCAGAGATTCGGCAGGTCTTGGTTTTTATGGCTACACCTTC,TRBV15,-,-,TRBJ1-2
CASSLGTGRNIQYF,TGTGCCAGCAGCTTAGGGACAGGGCGAAACATTCAGTACTTC,TRBV7-2,few,TRBD1,TRBJ2-4
CASSLGPSGAINEQFF,TGTGCCAGCAGCTTAGGACCTAGCGGGGCTATCAATGAGCAGTTCTTC,TRBV11-3,-,TRBD2,TRBJ2-1
CASSTSLTMNEQFF,TGTGCCAGCAGCACCTCCCTGACTATGAATGAGCAGTTCTTC,TRBV7-2,-,-,TRBJ2-1
CASSRKTGYGETQYF,TGTGCCAGCAGTCGTAAAACAGGGTACGGAGAGACCCAGTACTTC,TRBV2,once,-,TRBJ2-5
CASSAPGLVYNEQFF,TGTGCCAGTAGTGCTCCGGGACTAGTCTACAATGAGCAGTTCTTC,TRBV19,once,TRBD2,TRBJ2-1
CASSLSGNQPQHF,TGTGCCAGCAGTTTATCAGGCAATCAGCCCCAGCATTTT,TRBV28,few,-,TRBJ1-5
CASSSSSVLFEQFF,TGCGCCAGCAGCTCGTCGTCAGTGCTCTTCGAGCAGTTCTTC,TRBV5-1,few,-,TRBJ2-1
CASSYASGTDNSPLHF,TGTGCCAGCAGTTACGCATCCGGGACAGACAATTCACCCCTCCACTTT,TRBV6-6,-,TRBD1,TRBJ1-6
CASSSTTSGHQETQYF,TGTGCCAGCAGCTCAACGACTAGCGGCCACCAAGAGACCCAGTACTTC,TRBV7-2,few,TRBD2,TRBJ2-5
CASSGRGIAQETQYF,TGTGCCAGCAGCGGGAGGGGGATTGCCCAAGAGACCCAGTACTTC,TRBV5-4,-,-,TRBJ2-5
CASSPTTGTTGANVLTF,TGTGCCAGCTCACCGACGACAGGGACCACTGGGGCCAACGTCCTGACTTTC,TRBV18,-,TRBD1,TRBJ2-6
CASRPGQEGGYTF,TGTGCCAGCAGGCCCGGACAGGAGGGGGGCTACACCTTC,TRBV6-5,few,TRBD1,TRBJ1-2
CASSSRTGADTQYF,TGTGCCAGCAGCTCCCGGACAGGGGCAGATACGCAGTATTTT,TRBV7-6,-,TRBD1,TRBJ2-3
CASSIRGGSTGELFF,TGTGCCAGTAGTATACGGGGGGGGAGCACCGGGGAGCTGTTTTTT,TRBV19,-,TRBD2,TRBJ2-2
CASEGGGVLGNEQFF,TGTGCCAGCGAGGGAGGGGGAGTCTTGGGCAATGAGCAGTTCTTC,TRBV28,-,-,TRBJ2-1
CSVEWTRHNEQFF,TGCAGCGTTGAATGGACACGTCACAATGAGCAGTTCTTC,TRBV29-1,-,-,TRBJ2-1
CASSLASGEGDTQYF,TGTGCCAGCAGCTTAGCTAGCGGAGAGGGGGATACGCAGTATTTT,TRBV7-3,few,TRBD2,TRBJ2-3
CASRTRGSNYGYTF,TGTGCCAGCAGAACCAGGGGTTCTAACTATGGCTACACCTTC,TRBV6-1,-,-,TRBJ1-2
CASSMTGGLETQYF,TGTGCCAGCAGCATGACAGGGGGCTTGGAGACCCAGTACTTC,TRBV7-3,-,TRBD1,TRBJ2-5
CASSRPGSSYEQYF,TGTGCCAGCAGTCGCCCGGGGAGCTCCTACGAGCAGTACTTC,TRBV6-6,-,-,TRBJ2-7
CASSLAQLAGLDEQYF,TGTGCCAGCAGCTTAGCCCAACTAGCAGGGCTTGACGAGCAGTACTTC,TRBV7-2,-,-,TRBJ2-7
CASSDSGETGELFF,TGTGCCAGCAGTGATTCAGGGGAGACCGGGGAGCTGTTTTTT,TRBV6-4,-,-,TRBJ2-2